Following are 9 T cell receptor beta chains from one sample sequenced in a study of CD4 T cells in relation to SARS-CoV-2 and coronaviruses. CD4+ T cells from unexposed donors were obtained before the COVID-19 pandemic (2011-2018). CD4+ T cells were isolated from the cells after around eleven days of culture. The protocol was immunoSEQ multiplex PCR, while the TCRdb copy is restricted to in-frame clones and leaves out a portion. The table has about 18,000 clones, approximately 80% seen once. Their antigens remain unidentified. The sequencing sample was made of CD4+ T cells from PBMCs, cultured in vitro. Receptor source: a human donor in good health.

This chain connects TRBV7-3 to TRBJ2-1; D not resolved. Germline V gene sequence: CDR1 SGHTA, CDR2 FQGTGA. The V and J ends lost 2 bases and 7 bases respectively, with 12 bases between them. The CDR3 is made up of 14 amino acids. The CDR3 spells CASSLGASTNEQFF. CDR3 nucleotide sequence: TGTGCCAGCAGCTTAGGTGCCTCTACTAATGAGCAGTTCTTC.

This clone is a singleton in its sample. The chain recombines TRBV3-1 (or the pseudogene TRBV3-2) with TRBJ1-2; TRBD1 might be the D (5 bases). Trimming removed 6 bases from V and 3 bases from J, with 23 bases in between. The CDR3 spans 17 residues. Germline CDR1 LGHDT, CDR2 YNNKEL (reference sequence). The DNA of the CDR3 is TGTGCCAGCAGTCCGGGGGGGATGACAAGCCGAGACTATGGCTACACCTTC. Its translation is CASSPGGMTSRDYGYTF.

This clone was seen more than once but under ten times. The J gene is TRBJ2-7, the V gene TRBV30; D tentatively fits TRBD1 or TRBD2 (6 bases each). The V gene lost 0 bases and the J gene lost 6 bases, with 15 bases spanning the gap. Germline V lookup: CDR1 GTSNPN, CDR2 SVGIG (reference sequence). The CDR3 is 14 amino acids. The CDR3 bases are TGTGCCTGGAGTGTACGGGGGCGACTTGCCGAGCAGTACTTC. Translating it yields CAWSVRGRLAEQYF.

The chain recombines TRBV12-3 or TRBV12-4 with TRBJ1-3; D is unclear. The CDR3 is 12 amino acids. The V gene lost 3 bases and the J gene lost 4 bases, with 4 bases spanning the gap. As DNA, the CDR3 is TGTGCCAGCAGTTTCAGAGGAAACACCATATATTTT. Protein sequence: CASSFRGNTIYF.

The chain recombines TRBV6-5 with TRBJ1-5; tentative D call: TRBD1 (5 bases). CDR1 and CDR2 (germline): MNHEY, SVGAGI. V was pared by 6 bases and J by 6 bases, with 15 bases between. The CDR3 totals 14 residues. CDR3 in amino acids: CASRQSGHGQPQHF. The CDR3 bases are TGTGCCAGCAGGCAGTCGGGGCACGGTCAGCCCCAGCATTTT.

This clone has a handful of counts. The chain couples TRBV4-1 to TRBJ2-7; the match to TRBD2 covers 13 bases. This CDR3 is built from 16 residues. J was trimmed by 2 bases and V by 3 bases; bases with no gene match: 4. Germline values: CDR1 MGHRA, CDR2 YSYEKL. The CDR3 loop is CASSHVTSGRAYEQYF. CDR3 bases: TGCGCCAGCAGCCATGTAACTAGCGGGAGGGCCTACGAGCAGTACTTC.

The genes are TRBV5-1 and TRBJ2-2; D call uncertain. This CDR3 comprises 14 residues. V lost 4 bases and J lost 4, with 11 bases in between. Germline-derived CDR1 and CDR2 are SGHRS and YFSETQ. In DNA form, the CDR3 reads TGCGCCAGCAGCCAAGGACCGGGCACCGGGGAGCTGTTTTTT. Amino acid sequence: CASSQGPGTGELFF.

This rearrangement joins TRBV2 to TRBJ2-7; 11 positions agree with TRBD2. The length of the CDR3 is 14 residues. The V gene end was trimmed by 0 bases and the J gene end by 13 bases; junction bases not matched to a gene: 8. The germline V gene has CDR1 SNHLY and CDR2 FYNNEI. CDR3 region: CASSEAGLADSTYF. In nucleotides, the CDR3 is TGTGCCAGCAGTGAAGCGGGACTAGCGGACTCGACCTACTTC.

The rearrangement links TRBV14 to TRBJ2-3; 7 positions match TRBD2. V lost 0 bases, J lost 0 bases, and 3 bases stayed unmatched. The length of the CDR3 is 16 residues. CDR1 SGHDN and CDR2 FVKESK come from the germline V gene. The CDR3 bases are TGTGCCAGCAGCCAAGATACCGGGAGGAGCACAGATACGCAGTATTTT. This translates into CASSQDTGRSTDTQYF. Supplemented by reference TRBV14 and TRBJ2-3, the full variable domain reads EAGVTQFPSHSVIEKGQTVTLRCDPISGHDNLYWYRRVMGKEIKFLLHFVKESKQDESGMPNNRFLAERTGGTYSTLKVQPAELEDSGVYFCASSQDTGRSTDTQYFGPGTRLTVL.